Below, one TCR beta chain is given with its context. Its target is not known. It is unclear where the CDR3 begins or ends on the DNA, so no DNA is shown, and the CDR3 is as TCRdb lists it. The data stem from a study of T cells in Graves' hyperthyroidism and ophthalmopathy. In making diagnoses, clinical symptoms, serum thyroxine and TRAb, thyroid ultrasound and orbital computed tomography were all used. The CDR3 regions of TCR beta were amplified from RNA transcripts. The TCR CDR3 was amplified in a first-round RT-PCR using the HTBI primer set. One entry per CDR3 protein results from TCRdb running MiXCR on the multiplex PCR reads. The sample contains roughly 570,000 distinct CDR3 sequences, roughly 50% of which appear only once. CDR1 SGHTA and CDR2 FQGTGA come from the germline V gene. With termini counted, the CDR3 has 23 amino acids. Study-level results: The model anticipated ophthalmopathy a median about six months pre-onset.

Sequenced input: peripheral blood or thyroid tissue (not recorded which). This receptor was identified in a woman younger than 35 with Graves' hyperthyroidism. The J gene is TRBJ1-2, the V gene TRBV7-3. CDR3 sequence reads: CASSQGLAGYEQYFGPGGDGYTF.